What follows are 10 T cell receptor beta chains derived from one specimen sequenced in a study of blood T cell repertoires in COVID-19 (dated by TCRdb to the early 2020s). Receptor libraries were prepared by the immunoSEQ multiplex PCR assay. Not all clones reach the TCRdb copy of this immuneACCESS table, which keeps in-frame sequences only. Checked studies attribute under half of the gap to unresolved V genes and leave the rest unexplained. The sample table lists 50,000 to 65,000 clones, around 84% of them with a count of one. Of the sample, 3.2% falls within the top ten clones. The sequencing sample was made of peripheral blood. All receptors come from a man aged 50 to 59 with active COVID-19.

V usage is TRBV7-9 and J usage is TRBJ2-5, with 10 bases lining up with TRBD2. Germline V gives CDR1 SEHNR, CDR2 FQNEAQ (reference sequence). J gave up 5 bases and V 5 bases, and 5 bases lay outside the gene matches. This CDR3 contains 14 residues. In nucleotides, the CDR3 is TGTGCCAGCAGCACCCCTAGCGGGGGTGAGACCCAGTACTTC. It codes for CASSTPSGGETQYF.

The chain combines TRBV3-1 (or the pseudogene TRBV3-2) with TRBJ2-3, with a possible D match to TRBD1 (5 bases). The germline V gene has CDR1 LGHDT and CDR2 YNNKEL (reference sequence). The V and J ends lost 3 bases and 7 bases respectively, with 8 bases between them. The CDR3 loop spans 12 amino acids. The CDR3 sequence is CASSQGQYTQYF. DNA for the CDR3: TGTGCCAGCAGCCAGGGGCAGTATACGCAGTATTTT.

The chain joins TRBV9 to TRBJ2-1; D might be TRBD1 (5 bases). Looked up from germline, CDR1 is SGDLS and CDR2 is YYNGEE. Trimming took off 4 bases at V and 1 base at J, with 12 bases between the two ends. The CDR3 has 15 amino acids. As DNA, the CDR3 is TGTGCCAGCAGCCCGAGGACACAATCCTACAATGAGCAGTTCTTC. Translated, it gives CASSPRTQSYNEQFF.

This rearrangement joins TRBV7-3 to TRBJ2-1; D remains ambiguous. CDR3 size: 13 residues. V lost 5 bases and J 8 bases, leaving 13 bases between the germline ends. Germline V gene lookup returns CDR1 SGHTA and CDR2 FQGTGA. The CDR3 DNA follows: TGTGCCAGCAGCACCGTTGTGGGCCATGAGCAGTTCTTC. It codes for CASSTVVGHEQFF.

The chain carries TRBV28 and TRBJ1-2; tentative D call: TRBD1 (5 bases). The CDR3 runs to 13 residues. Between the trimmed V and J ends, which lost 2 bases and 7 bases, there was a span of 11 bases. Germline V lookup: CDR1 MDHEN, CDR2 SYDVKM. The DNA for the CDR3 is TGTGCCAGCAGTTTAAATCAGGGCTCTGGCTACACCTTC. The encoded protein is CASSLNQGSGYTF.

The chain has TRBV9 and TRBJ2-3; 11 bases map to TRBD1. V shed 0 bases, J shed 3 bases, and the junction held 3 bases outside the gene matches. Germline lookup yields CDR1 SGDLS and CDR2 YYNGEE. This CDR3 has 16 residues. In DNA form, the CDR3 reads TGTGCCAGCAGCGTAGCCGGGGACAGGGGGACAGATACGCAGTATTTT. This encodes CASSVAGDRGTDTQYF.

The CDR3 loop reads CASRAGGAHNQPQHF. The CDR3 nucleotides read TGTGCCAGCAGGGCTGGGGGGGCTCACAATCAGCCCCAGCATTTT. The chain joins TRBV7-9 to TRBJ1-5; TRBD1 is a possible D gene (6 bases). Deletions cut 6 bases from V and 3 bases from J, with 15 bases between. The germline gives CDR1 SEHNR, CDR2 FQNEAQ (reference sequence). The CDR3 length is 15 residues. Drawing the rest from reference TRBV7-9 and TRBJ1-5, the complete variable domain is DTGVSQNPRHKITKRGQNVTFRCDPISEHNRLYWYRQTLGQGPEFLTYFQNEAQLEKSRLLSDRFSAERPKGSFSTLEIQRTEQGDSAMYLCASRAGGAHNQPQHFGDGTRLSIL.

This CDR3 is CASLAGGNRDTQYF. The DNA of the CDR3 is TGTGCCAGCCTGGCGGGCGGGAACAGAGATACGCAGTATTTT. V is TRBV6-5 and J is TRBJ2-3, with a weak D call TRBD2 (6 bases). Germline loops: CDR1 MNHEY, CDR2 SVGAGI. Trimming took 8 bases from V and 5 from J, leaving 17 bases between them. This CDR3 spans 14 amino acids.

CDR3 coding DNA: TGTGCCAGCAGTCAGACAGGGGCCCTTACCTACGAGCAGTACTTC. This encodes CASSQTGALTYEQYF. The V and J genes are TRBV28 and TRBJ2-7; 8 bases line up with TRBD1. The CDR3 covers 15 residues. The trim removed 5 bases at V and 2 bases at J, leaving 8 bases unmatched. Germline CDR1 and CDR2: MDHEN and SYDVKM.

This chain uses TRBV18 with TRBJ2-5; the D gene is possibly TRBD1 (6 bases). With 3 bases removed from V and 5 bases from J, the gap between germline ends came to 10 bases. Germline V gene sequence: CDR1 KGHSH, CDR2 LQKENI. This CDR3 comprises 13 residues. CDR3 DNA sequence: TGTGCCAGCTCACCGGGACATCGGGAGACCCAGTACTTC. Translation: CASSPGHRETQYF. Filled out from reference TRBV18 and TRBJ2-5, the complete variable domain reads NAGVMQNPRHLVRRRGQEARLRCSPMKGHSHVYWYRQLPEEGLKFMVYLQKENIIDESGMPKERFSAEFPKEGPSILRIQQVVRGDSAAYFCASSPGHRETQYFGPGTRLLVL.